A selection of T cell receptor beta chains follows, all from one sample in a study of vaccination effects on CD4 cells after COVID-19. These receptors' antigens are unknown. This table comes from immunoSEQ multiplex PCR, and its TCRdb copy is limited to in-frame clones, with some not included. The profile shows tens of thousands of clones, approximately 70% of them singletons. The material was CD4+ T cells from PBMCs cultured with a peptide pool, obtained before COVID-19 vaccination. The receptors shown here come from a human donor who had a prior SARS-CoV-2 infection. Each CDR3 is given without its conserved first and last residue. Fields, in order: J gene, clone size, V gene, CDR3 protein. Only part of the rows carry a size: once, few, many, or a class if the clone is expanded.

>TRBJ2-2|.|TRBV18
ASSPPSKSELF
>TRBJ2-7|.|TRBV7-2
ASSLGYSYSYEQY
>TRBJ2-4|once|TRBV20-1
SAQGMNIQY
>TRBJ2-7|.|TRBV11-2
ASSPGWGLAGASSYEQY
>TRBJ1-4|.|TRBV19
ASRDGTATEKLF
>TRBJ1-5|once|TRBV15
ATSRMTGMAQH
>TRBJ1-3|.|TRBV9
ASSIGNTIY
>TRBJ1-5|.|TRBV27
ANVRAGMQPQH
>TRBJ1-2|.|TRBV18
ASSPRTVNYGYT
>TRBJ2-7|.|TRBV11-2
ASSENGGTLAYEQY
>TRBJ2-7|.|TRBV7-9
ASSLTRSSYEQY
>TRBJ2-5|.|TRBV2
ASSEEETQY
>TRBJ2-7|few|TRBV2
ASSSGLAHEQY
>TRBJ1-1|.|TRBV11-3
ASSPAGTLTEAF
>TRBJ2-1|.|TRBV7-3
ASSLTSEDEQF
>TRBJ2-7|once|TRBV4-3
ASSQDLDRVFPYEQY
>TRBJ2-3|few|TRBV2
ASTDFQRSTDTQY
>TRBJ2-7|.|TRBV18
ASSPGTGVREQY
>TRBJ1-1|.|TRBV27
ASSLRGSYTEAF
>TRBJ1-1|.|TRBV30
AWSAGIWDRGLLNTEAF
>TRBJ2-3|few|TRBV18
ASSSQQRGGPTQY
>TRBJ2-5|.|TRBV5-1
ASSFGEYQETQY
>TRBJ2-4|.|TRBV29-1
SVRTGDIQY
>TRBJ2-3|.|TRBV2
ASSETGTISTQY
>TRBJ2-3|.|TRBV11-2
ASSIIAGFTDTQY